The next 20 T cell receptor beta chains were all read from a single sample in a study of tissue T cells after allogeneic stem cell transplantation (dated by TCRdb to 2022 to 2024). Libraries were built with the immunoSEQ multiplex PCR assay. Imported from immuneACCESS, the table was reduced by TCRdb to in-frame sequences with V and J called. These copies leave out some clones; in studies compared against another copy, an unresolved V gene accounts for under half, and the cause of the remainder is not known. This sample has 7,000 to 8,000 clones in its table, and around 50% of those were observed once. Clones ranked in the top ten supply 4% to 5.5% of the sample. The time point label, as the study defines it: mouse harvest day 7 after allogeneic transplant. Each mouse graft, delivered by tail vein injection, combined 10^6 splenic CD5+ T cells with 10^7 T-cell-depleted bone marrow cells. The sequencing input was gut tissue. These receptors came from a female BALB/c mouse given C57BL/6 T cells with graft-versus-host disease after an allogeneic hematopoietic cell transplant.

This clone was seen a single time. The genes and germline here are from mouse. Read sequence stops 1 residue before the CDR3 end, and the germline J gene provides the missing end. The chain links TRBV23 to TRBJ2-5; the table's D call TRBD1 went unverified against the DNA. CDR1 KGHTA and CDR2 FQNQQP come from the germline V gene. The CDR3 spans 12 residues. The part of the CDR3 DNA that was read is TGCTCCAGCAGTCGGAACAGAGACACCCAGTAC. Protein: CSSSRNRDTQY. The complete CDR3 protein is CSSSRNRDTQYF.

Remarks on this clone: Mouse gene names and germline throughout. The sequence runs out 1 residue before the end of the CDR3; the remainder is reconstructed from the germline J gene. The chain recombines TRBV23 with TRBJ2-5; the tabulated D call, TRBD2, remains unverified against the DNA. Germline-derived CDR1 and CDR2 are KGHTA and FQNQQP. The CDR3 is 15 amino acids. CDR3 DNA (partial): TGCTCCAGCAGTAAAATACTGGGGGGGCAAGACACCCAGTAC. Its translation: CSSSKILGGQDTQY. The full CDR3 is CSSSKILGGQDTQYF.

As regards this clone: Gene names are the mouse ones. Read data end 1 residue before the CDR3 end; the end is taken from the germline J gene. This chain links TRBV13-2 with TRBJ2-1, with 10 bases that match TRBD2. With 3 bases clipped from V and 0 bases from J, the junction kept 3 bases outside the gene matches. The CDR3 covers 16 residues. Germline CDR1 NNHNN, CDR2 SYGAGS (reference sequence). Partial CDR3 DNA: TGTGCCAGCGGTGGGGGACTGGGGAATAACTATGCTGAGCAGTTC. The encoded protein is CASGGGLGNNYAEQF. The CDR3 reads in full as CASGGGLGNNYAEQFF.

Concerning this clone itself: Mouse gene names and germline throughout. The read ends 1 residue early relative to the CDR3; the germline J gene fills the gap. The chain joins TRBV4 to TRBJ2-5, with TRBD2 as a possible D gene (7 bases). The CDR3 consists of 12 residues. The V end was cut by 4 bases, the J end by 8 bases, with 10 bases between. Germline V gives CDR1 LGHDT, CDR2 YNNKQL (reference sequence). The CDR3 DNA, read in part, is TGTGCCAGCAGCTTGGGGGGCGGCACCCAGTAC. Its protein is CASSLGGGTQY. The full CDR3 reads CASSLGGGTQYF.

This clone was seen a handful of times. Mouse germline and gene names are used. The read halts 1 residue ahead of the CDR3 end, with the missing end drawn from the germline J gene. The chain combines TRBV26 with TRBJ1-6, with a possible D match to TRBD1 (5 bases). TRBJ1-6 is sorted into the ORF group, with uncertain function. This CDR3 is built from 13 residues. The ends were cut back, 4 bases at V and 6 bases at J, with 7 bases in the middle. CDR1 and CDR2 from the germline V gene are KGHPV and FQNQEV (reference sequence). Here the CDR3 reads CASSRTSNSPLYF. The CDR3 DNA, read in part, is TGTGCCAGCAGTCGGACATCTAATTCGCCCCTCTAC.

This clone has more than one count but fewer than ten. All gene names here are mouse names. The read ends 1 residue before the CDR3 terminus; that terminus is restored from the germline J gene. The chain combines TRBV2 with TRBJ2-7, with TRBD1 as a possible D gene (5 bases). This CDR3 is built from 15 residues. V was trimmed by 0 bases and J by 4 bases, leaving 13 bases between them. Germline CDR1 reads LGHNA; CDR2 reads YSYQKL. CDR3: CASSQDSREGYEQYF. The part of the CDR3 DNA that was read is TGTGCCAGCAGCCAAGATAGCAGGGAGGGGTATGAACAGTAC.

With respect to this clone: Mouse names are used for the genes. The sequence runs out 1 residue before the end of the CDR3; the remainder is reconstructed from the germline J gene. The V and J genes are TRBV5 and TRBJ2-7, with 10 bases that match TRBD2. CDR1 is LGHNA, CDR2 YNLKQL, per germline (reference sequence). The CDR3 has 14 residues. The junction had 3 bases not matched to a gene; V was cut back by 4 bases and J by 3 bases. CDR3 sequence reads: CASSPGLGDYEQYF. The sequenced CDR3 bases are TGTGCCAGCAGCCCAGGACTGGGGGACTATGAACAGTAC.

Worth noting for this clone: The listed genes are named as in mouse. CDR3 region: CGALDRGGTEVFF. Incomplete CDR3 DNA: TGTGGTGCTCTAGACAGGGGAGGCACAGAAGTCTTC. The chain links TRBV20 to TRBJ1-1, with TRBD1 identical over 8 bases. The read terminates 1 residue ahead of where the CDR3 ends, so the germline J gene completes it. Germline trimming cut 5 bases from V and 4 bases from J; bases unmatched to any gene: 6. Germline V gives CDR1 GFQATS, CDR2 STVNSAI. The CDR3 consists of 13 residues.

Of note for this clone: Mouse names are used for the genes. The read falls 1 residue short of the CDR3 end, and the missing part is taken from the germline J gene. This chain connects TRBV23 to TRBJ1-1. The germline V gene encodes CDR1 KGHTA and CDR2 FQNQQP. The CDR3 is made up of 13 amino acids. The CDR3 protein is CSSSQTRQTEVFF. CDR3 DNA (partial): TGCTCCAGCAGTCAGACCCGCCAGACAGAAGTCTTC.

For this clone: Gene names refer to mouse genes. From the germline J gene comes the end of the CDR3, since the read stops 1 residue before it. The chain joins TRBV31 to TRBJ2-5; the D gene could be TRBD1 or TRBD2 (6 bases each). V shed 1 base and J shed 2 bases, with 7 bases lying between them. The CDR3 extends over 13 amino acids. CDR1 is GKSSPN and CDR2 is SITVG in the germline V gene. CDR3 DNA, as far as it was read: TGTGCCTGGAGTCAGGGGGGCCAAGACACCCAGTAC. This encodes CAWSQGGQDTQY. The whole CDR3 protein is CAWSQGGQDTQYF.

As to this clone: The gene symbols are mouse symbols. With the read ending 1 residue before the CDR3 end, the germline J gene is used to fill in that end. The V gene is TRBV26, the J gene TRBJ2-4, with 9 positions matching TRBD1. The germline CDR1 and CDR2 sequences are KGHPV and FQNQEV (reference sequence). Trimming at V came to 6 bases and at J to 8 bases, leaving 6 bases not matched to a gene. CDR3 length: 13 amino acids. The CDR3 reads CASSPGGQGTLYF. CDR3 bases read: TGTGCCAGCAGCCCGGGGGGACAGGGCACCTTGTAC.

Notes on this clone: Germline and genes here are mouse. The CDR3 extends 1 residue past the end of the read, so its final part is completed from the germline J gene. The rearrangement joins TRBV26 to TRBJ2-2, with 10 positions matching TRBD2. CDR3 length equals 15 residues. Germline V gene lookup returns CDR1 KGHPV and CDR2 FQNQEV (reference sequence). V dropped 5 bases and J dropped 1; count of bases not matched to a gene: 1. The CDR3 protein is CASSWTGGNTGQLYF. The sequenced part of the CDR3 DNA is TGTGCCAGCAGTTGGACTGGGGGAAACACCGGGCAGCTCTAC. Together with reference TRBV26 and TRBJ2-2, the CDR3 gives the full variable domain: NSKVIQTPRYLVKGQGQKAKMRCIPEKGHPVVFWYQQNKNNEFKFLINFQNQEVLQQIDMTEKRFSAECPSNSPCSLEIQSSEAGDSALYLCASSWTGGNTGQLYFGEGSKLTVL.

The sample holds a few counts of this clone. The gene symbols are mouse symbols. The CDR3 end lies 1 residue beyond the end of the read and is filled in from the germline J gene. The chain links TRBV26 to TRBJ2-4, with TRBD1 matching 7 bases. Germline CDR1 and CDR2: KGHPV and FQNQEV (reference sequence). This CDR3 has 12 residues. Unmatched junction bases numbered 2, after V lost 6 bases and J lost 5 bases. CDR3 region: CASSRDRNTLYF. Partial CDR3 DNA: TGTGCCAGCAGCCGGGACAGAAACACCTTGTAC.

In its sample, this clone ranks as medium-sized. Gene names follow the mouse nomenclature. The read terminates 1 residue before the CDR3 end, so the remaining end is supplied by the germline J gene. This chain connects TRBV13-2 to TRBJ2-7; tentatively, D is TRBD2 (7 bases). Trimming stripped 2 bases from V and 4 bases from J, with 10 bases between. The germline CDR1 and CDR2 sequences are NNHNN and SYGAGS (reference sequence). CDR3 length: 13 residues. The CDR3 bases that were read are TGTGCCAGCGGTGAGAGGGGGGCGTATGAACAGTAC. Protein: CASGERGAYEQY. The full CDR3 protein is CASGERGAYEQYF.

This clone was seen a handful of times. Each gene name is a mouse one. Read sequence stops 1 residue before the CDR3 end, and the germline J gene provides the missing end. V usage is TRBV26 and J usage is TRBJ1-4; 7 positions agree with TRBD1. The germline gives CDR1 KGHPV, CDR2 FQNQEV (reference sequence). Unmatched junction bases numbered 0, after V lost 2 bases and J lost 12 bases. The CDR3 runs to 11 residues. CDR3 sequence: CASSLDRGLFF. The CDR3 DNA, read in part, is TGTGCCAGCAGTCTGGACAGGGGATTATTT.

As regards this clone: Mouse germline and gene names are used. The read ends 1 residue early relative to the CDR3; the germline J gene fills the gap. The chain joins TRBV13-3 to TRBJ1-6; TRBD1 aligns across 10 bases. TRBJ1-6 is an ORF; its function is uncertain. The germline CDR1 and CDR2 sequences are NNHDY and SYVADS. The V and J ends lost 4 bases and 8 bases, in that order; junction bases with no gene match: 6. This CDR3 has 15 residues. Incomplete CDR3 DNA: TGTGCCAGCAGTCGGGACAGGGGAAGTGATTCGCCCCTCTAC. Translating gives CASSRDRGSDSPLY. The whole CDR3 protein reads CASSRDRGSDSPLYF.

Turning to this clone: The listed genes are named as in mouse. The observed sequence ends 1 residue before the CDR3 terminus, with the missing tail filled in from the germline J gene. The same CDR3 is also encoded by other DNA sequences in this sample. The chain combines TRBV26 with TRBJ1-2; the D gene is possibly TRBD1 (5 bases). V lost 4 bases to trimming and J lost 0 bases, with 6 bases between them. Germline assignment: CDR1 KGHPV and CDR2 FQNQEV (reference sequence). CDR3 length: 13 amino acids. CDR3: CASSPQANSDYTF. Incomplete CDR3 DNA: TGTGCCAGCAGTCCACAGGCAAACTCCGACTACACC.

In its sample, this clone is medium-sized. Mouse names are used for the genes. From the germline J gene comes the end of the CDR3, since the read stops 1 residue before it. The rearrangement joins TRBV5 to TRBJ2-7; 10 bases fit TRBD2. This CDR3 has 15 residues. The junction had 4 bases not matched to a gene; V was cut back by 0 bases and J by 5 bases. Germline V gene lookup returns CDR1 LGHNA and CDR2 YNLKQL (reference sequence). The DNA read from the CDR3 is TGTGCCAGCAGCCAAGACCCTGGGGGGGCGGATGAACAGTAC. Protein sequence: CASSQDPGGADEQY. The full CDR3 is CASSQDPGGADEQYF.

Comments on this clone: The junction and the germline gene differ at one end; a read error may be behind it. Genes and germline come from the mouse. The read is 1 residue too short to cover the CDR3 end, so that end is filled in from the germline J gene. The same CDR3 can be traced to other DNA sequences in this sample. This chain joins TRBV16 and TRBJ1-3; D not certain. Germline V gives CDR1 SGHSA, CDR2 FRNQAP. This CDR3 spans 13 amino acids. CDR3 sequence: CASSLRETYTLYF. CDR3 DNA (partial): TGTGCAAGTAGCTTAAGGGAGACATATACGCTCTAT.

In the case of this clone: The listed genes are named as in mouse. The read ends 1 residue before the CDR3 terminus; that terminus is restored from the germline J gene. V is TRBV5 and J is TRBJ2-3; 7 bases align to TRBD2. CDR1 and CDR2 (germline): LGHNA, YNLKQL (reference sequence). Trimming took 1 base from V and 3 from J; bases not matched to a gene: 1. The CDR3 is made up of 14 amino acids. The CDR3 bases that were read are TGTGCCAGCAGCCAAGCCTGGGGGGCAGAAACGCTGTAT. Translation: CASSQAWGAETLY. Given in full, the CDR3 is CASSQAWGAETLYF.